This T cell receptor (beta chain) was recorded in a study of EBV T-cell therapy then PD-1 blockade in nasopharyngeal carcinoma. Sequencing used immunoSEQ multiplex PCR; TCRdb keeps in-frame clones, though not all of them. The sample contains about 20,000 clones, around 80% of which appear only once. Time point: 266 days after commencement of treatment, after nivolumab therapy. Treatment given: AdE1-LMPpoly-expanded autologous EBV-specific T-cell therapy followed by anti-PD-1 nivolumab. The CDR3 extends over 13 amino acids. Trimming took 4 bases from V and 2 from J, leaving 9 bases between them. Points on this clone: Its specificity is unknown.

The source material was CD8+ T cells from blood, sampled around day 270 from a patient whose treatment included autologous EBV-specific T cells and nivolumab. This receptor was taken from a man between 35 and 55 years old with nasopharyngeal carcinoma. J is TRBJ2-7 and V is TRBV12-3 or TRBV12-4, with D possibly TRBD1 on 5 matching bases. CDR3 loop: CASSWGLTYEQYF. The CDR3 coding sequence is TGTGCCAGCAGTTGGGGCTTAACCTACGAGCAGTACTTC.